A single sample gave rise to the 30 T cell receptor beta chains below, sequenced in a study of T cell repertoires in cytomegalovirus infection. TCRdb independently ran MiXCR on the reads; one entry per CDR3 protein. The repertoire holds roughly 630,000 distinct CDR3 sequences, with approximately 24% as singletons. The sample consisted of CD8+ T cells from PBMCs. The receptor set was obtained from a human donor in good health (CMV status not recorded). Some clones in this sample may be carry-over from other donors' samples.

The J gene is TRBJ2-1, the V gene TRBV10-3; D gene ambiguous. Trimming pared 6 bases from V and 5 bases from J, leaving 5 bases between. The CDR3 consists of 11 residues. Germline loops: CDR1 ENHRY, CDR2 SYGVKD. The CDR3 spells CAIRANNEQFF. CDR3 DNA: TGTGCCATCAGGGCCAACAATGAGCAGTTCTTC.

This clonotype was found many times. The J gene is TRBJ1-1, the V gene TRBV7-2, with D possibly matching TRBD1 (6 bases). Germline V gives CDR1 SGHTA, CDR2 FQGNSA. Trimming removed 5 bases at V and 5 bases at J, with 15 bases between. The CDR3 is 14 residues long. CDR3 amino acids: CASSPGGGGTEAFF. CDR3 bases: TGTGCCAGCAGCCCCGGGGGGGGCGGGACTGAAGCTTTCTTT.

In its sample, this clonotype was seen a few times. The rearrangement uses TRBV25-1 and TRBJ1-4; D uncertain. CDR1 and CDR2 from the germline V gene are MGHDK and SYGVNS. The germline V and J ends were trimmed by 4 bases and 8 bases, with 11 bases remaining between them. The CDR3 covers 13 residues. For the CDR3, the DNA is TGTGCCAGCAGTGGAGGGTACAACGAAAAACTGTTTTTT. Translation gives CASSGGYNEKLFF.

The chain carries TRBV6-1 and TRBJ2-1; D is unclear. There are 15 residues in the CDR3. The germline gives CDR1 MNHNS, CDR2 SASEGT. The V end lost 7 bases, the J end lost 3 bases, and 16 bases lay between the germline ends. The DNA of the CDR3 is TGTGCCAGCATGAACGGCGCTAAAAACTACAATGAGCAGTTCTTC. Translated, it gives CASMNGAKNYNEQFF.

This clonotype was picked up many times. The chain couples TRBV7-2 to TRBJ2-7; 7 bases fit TRBD2. Trimming cost V 5 bases and J 2 bases; bases outside gene matches: 6. The germline CDR1 and CDR2 sequences are SGHTA and FQGNSA. This CDR3 is built from 14 residues. The CDR3 DNA sequence: TGTGCCAGCAGCGAGTGGGCGGGGGCCTACGAGCAGTACGTC. Its protein is CASSEWAGAYEQYV.

The gene calls are TRBV15 and TRBJ1-1; D is unclear. Between the trimmed V and J ends, which lost 3 bases and 3 bases, there was a span of 11 bases. The CDR3 contains 14 residues. Germline CDR1 LNHNV, CDR2 YYDKDF (reference sequence). The CDR3 sequence is CATSREQLDTEAFF. CDR3 coding DNA: TGTGCCACCAGCAGGGAACAGTTGGACACTGAAGCTTTCTTT.

The chain employs TRBV6-1 and TRBJ2-2; 12 bases map to TRBD1. Germline V gene data show CDR1 as MNHNS and CDR2 as SASEGT. The CDR3 is 16 amino acids. V gave up 4 bases and J gave up 5 bases; unmatched junction bases: 5. The CDR3 protein is CASSGGQGARTGELFF. CDR3 coding DNA: TGTGCCAGCAGTGGGGGACAGGGGGCGCGAACCGGGGAGCTGTTTTTT.

The chain employs TRBV6-2 or TRBV6-3 and TRBJ1-6, with D perhaps matching TRBD1 (5 bases). Germline assignment: CDR1 MNHEY and CDR2 SVGEGT. The V end was cut by 0 bases, the J end by 5 bases, with 11 bases between. There are 16 residues in the CDR3. CDR3 loop: CASSYSWTHDNSPLHF. Written as DNA, the CDR3 is TGTGCCAGCAGTTACTCTTGGACACATGATAATTCACCCCTCCACTTT.

In this sample, this clonotype turned up many times. The rearrangement links TRBV7-6 to TRBJ1-1; D call uncertain. The CDR3 contains 13 residues. The germline V and J ends were trimmed by 1 base and 5 bases, with 8 bases remaining between them. Germline V gene data show CDR1 as SGHVS and CDR2 as FNYEAQ. CDR3 in amino acids: CASSLGEGTEAFF. The CDR3 nucleotides read TGTGCCAGCAGCTTAGGGGAAGGGACTGAAGCTTTCTTT. The complete variable domain, with remaining parts taken from reference TRBV7-6 and TRBJ1-1, reads GAGVSQSPRYKVTKRGQDVALRCDPISGHVSLYWYRQALGQGPEFLTYFNYEAQQDKSGLPNDRFSAERPEGSISTLTIQRTEQRDSAMYRCASSLGEGTEAFFGQGTRLTVV.

J is TRBJ1-5 and V is TRBV6-6, with D unclear. The CDR3 runs to 12 residues. CDR1 and CDR2 from the germline V gene are MNHNY and SVGAGI (reference sequence). The V end was cut by 2 bases, the J end by 6 bases, with 5 bases between. The CDR3 reads CASSYPSQPQHF. CDR3 sequence (DNA): TGTGCCAGCAGTTACCCGAGTCAGCCCCAGCATTTT.

With respect to this clonotype: This may arise from a read error, as a much more abundant clone is one base away. This chain connects TRBV15 to TRBJ2-7, with no clear D. The CDR3 is 13 amino acids. CDR1 and CDR2 (germline): LNHNV, YYDKDF (reference sequence). CDR3 in DNA: TGTGTCACCAGCAGAGACAACTCCTACGAGCAGTACTTC. It specifies CVTSRDNSYEQYF.

This clonotype was counted many times. This chain connects TRBV7-2 to TRBJ2-7; D might be TRBD2 (6 bases). This CDR3 is built from 16 residues. The germline V gene has CDR1 SGHTA and CDR2 FQGNSA. Trimming took off 1 base at V and 1 base at J, with 14 bases between the two ends. DNA for the CDR3: TGTGCCAGCAGCTTAGAGGGGACTGGGGGTTCCTACGAGCAGTACGTC. This gives the protein CASSLEGTGGSYEQYV.

A remark on this clonotype: Possible read error: a much larger clone is one base away. The chain recombines TRBV6-6 with TRBJ1-2; D gene uncertain. CDR3 size: 12 residues. Deletions cut 7 bases from V and 6 bases from J, with 12 bases between. Germline V gene data show CDR1 as MNHNY and CDR2 as SVGAGI (reference sequence). CDR3 nucleotide sequence: TGTGCCAGCAAGGAAGACGGGAATGGCTACACCTTC. Encoded protein: CASKEDGNGYTF.

V gene TRBV29-1 combines with J gene TRBJ1-2; D call uncertain. The germline V and J ends were trimmed by 3 bases and 5 bases, with 13 bases remaining between them. The CDR3 covers 13 residues. Per germline, CDR1 SQVTM and CDR2 ANQGSEA. CDR3: CSVEAPRKYGYTF. The CDR3 DNA follows: TGCAGCGTTGAGGCCCCACGGAAATATGGCTACACCTTC.

This sequence joins TRBV28 and TRBJ1-5; D might be TRBD1 (5 bases). V dropped 1 base and J dropped 9 bases, with 13 bases sitting between them. Per germline, CDR1 MDHEN and CDR2 SYDVKM. CDR3 length: 14 residues. CDR3: CASSLSGTLRPQHF. The CDR3 DNA reads TGTGCCAGCAGTTTATCCGGGACCCTTAGGCCCCAGCATTTT.

This clonotype was found a few times. V gene TRBV6-1 combines with J gene TRBJ1-1, with D unresolved. The CDR3 loop spans 10 amino acids. The V gene lost 8 bases and the J gene lost 6 bases, with 7 bases spanning the gap. Germline V gene sequence: CDR1 MNHNS, CDR2 SASEGT. The CDR3 spells CASGEAEAFF. The DNA for the CDR3 is TGTGCCAGCGGGGAGGCTGAAGCTTTCTTT.

This clonotype was counted many times. The chain joins TRBV20-1 to TRBJ2-5; D call uncertain. This CDR3 region has 15 residues. Germline V lookup: CDR1 DFQATT, CDR2 SNEGSKA (reference sequence). V lost 3 bases to trimming and J lost 0 bases, with 14 bases between them. DNA of the CDR3: TGCAGTGCTAGCCCTTATACTGGAGACCAAGAGACCCAGTACTTC. Its translation is CSASPYTGDQETQYF.

The chain carries TRBV2 and TRBJ1-6, with 8 bases aligning to TRBD1. V lost 6 bases and J lost 5; bases outside the gene matches: 6. CDR1 is SNHLY and CDR2 is FYNNEI in the germline V gene. This CDR3 spans 15 amino acids. The CDR3 sequence is CASSPDRADNSPLHF. The CDR3 DNA reads TGTGCCAGCAGCCCGGACAGGGCCGATAATTCACCCCTCCACTTT.

This clonotype has just a few counts. The rearrangement joins TRBV10-3 to TRBJ2-1; 11 nucleotides match TRBD2. The CDR3 runs 19 residues. Trimming cost V 4 bases and J 0 bases; bases outside gene matches: 11. Looked up from germline, CDR1 is ENHRY and CDR2 is SYGVKD. The CDR3 protein is CAISVTSGDGPSSYNEQFF. CDR3 nucleotide sequence: TGTGCCATCAGTGTGACTAGCGGGGACGGTCCGAGCTCCTACAATGAGCAGTTCTTC.

The genes are TRBV7-2 and TRBJ2-1, with D unresolved. V was trimmed by 3 bases and J by 12 bases, leaving 27 bases between them. CDR1 is SGHTA and CDR2 is FQGNSA in the germline V gene. CDR3 length: 17 amino acids. The CDR3 DNA sequence: TGTGCCAGCAGCTTGGAGATGTCAACCTTTTACAATGCCGCGCAGTTCTTC. This codes for CASSLEMSTFYNAAQFF.

The chain carries TRBV4-1 and TRBJ2-1; TRBD2 aligns across 8 bases. The junction had 6 bases not matched to a gene; V was cut back by 2 bases and J by 9 bases. The CDR3 covers 14 residues. Germline V gene sequence: CDR1 MGHRA, CDR2 YSYEKL. The CDR3 DNA follows: TGCGCCAGCAGCCAACCCCCGGGGGGGTCTGAGCAGTTCTTC. Translation: CASSQPPGGSEQFF.

This clonotype was observed a few times. This rearrangement joins TRBV10-2 to TRBJ2-2; tentatively, D is TRBD1 (6 bases). CDR1 is WSHSY, CDR2 SAAADI, per germline. This CDR3 spans 15 amino acids. The V gene lost 1 base and the J gene lost 0 bases, with 6 bases spanning the gap. The CDR3 protein is CASSEWDTNTGELFF. The CDR3 DNA is TGCGCCAGCAGTGAGTGGGACACGAACACCGGGGAGCTGTTTTTT.

As regards this clonotype: This sequence may be a read error, since a much larger clone differs from it by one base. This chain connects TRBV6-2 or TRBV6-3 to TRBJ2-7; tentative D call: TRBD1 (6 bases). The CDR3 is 14 residues long. Germline V gene sequence: CDR1 MNHEY, CDR2 SVGEGT. CDR3 in DNA: TGTGCCGGCAGACCTCTGACAGGCACGGACGAGCAGTACGTC. Translating gives CAGRPLTGTDEQYV.

In its sample, this clonotype was seen a few times. The DNA of the CDR3 is TGCAGCGTTGAAGAAGGGACTTTGGGGGAGCAGTACGTC. This translates into CSVEEGTLGEQYV. The chain couples TRBV29-1 to TRBJ2-7; a weak D match, TRBD2 (6 bases). The germline gives CDR1 SQVTM, CDR2 ANQGSEA. The CDR3 loop spans 13 amino acids. The V and J ends lost 0 bases and 7 bases respectively, with 13 bases between them.

The rearrangement joins TRBV10-3 to TRBJ2-1; maybe TRBD1 (7 bases). Trimming removed 6 bases from V and 9 bases from J, with 18 bases in between. The CDR3 is 14 amino acids. Germline V lookup: CDR1 ENHRY, CDR2 SYGVKD. In DNA, the CDR3 is TGTGCCATCAGGAAGACAGGGAGGCTGCCTGAGCAGTTCTTC. Translation gives CAIRKTGRLPEQFF.

This clonotype occurred a few times. This sequence joins TRBV20-1 and TRBJ1-2, with D maybe TRBD1 (6 bases). The germline V gene encodes CDR1 DFQATT and CDR2 SNEGSKA (reference sequence). This CDR3 contains 14 residues. Trimming took off 0 bases at V and 6 bases at J, with 14 bases between the two ends. Here the CDR3 DNA reads TGCAGTGCTAGAGATCCGTGGCAGGGGCATGGCTACACCTTC. This codes for CSARDPWQGHGYTF.

Here the CDR3 DNA reads TGTGCCAGCAGCTTCGACAGGGGAACTTTCTTT. Its translation is CASSFDRGTFF. The chain recombines TRBV7-9 with TRBJ1-1, with TRBD1 identical over 8 bases. V dropped 3 bases and J dropped 12; count of bases not matched to a gene: 3. The CDR3 extends over 11 amino acids. Germline V CDR1 and CDR2: SEHNR, FQNEAQ (reference sequence).

A single count supports this clonotype. V and J are TRBV6-2 or TRBV6-3 and TRBJ2-5; 7 nucleotides line up with TRBD2. The CDR3 sequence is 15 residues long. After removal of 5 bases from V and 2 bases from J, the junction contained 8 bases not matched to a gene. The germline gives CDR1 MNHEY, CDR2 SVGEGT. The chain's CDR3 is CASSPASGWQETQYF. CDR3 DNA: TGTGCCAGCAGTCCGGCTAGCGGTTGGCAAGAGACCCAGTACTTC.

Many counts were recorded for this clonotype. The chain uses TRBV20-1 and TRBJ1-5, with 9 positions matching TRBD1. Germline CDR1 is DFQATT and CDR2 is SNEGSKA (reference sequence). Trimming took 6 bases from V and 2 from J; bases not matched to a gene: 8. The CDR3 is 15 residues long. The chain's CDR3 is CSANLTGGGNQPQHF. CDR3 sequence (DNA): TGCAGTGCAAACTTAACAGGGGGCGGCAATCAGCCCCAGCATTTT.

Concerning this clonotype itself: The junction differs from germline at one of its ends, possibly a read error. The chain carries TRBV18 and TRBJ2-3, with a tentative D call TRBD2 (6 bases). The CDR3 is 16 residues long. The germline CDR1 and CDR2 sequences are KGHSH and LQKENI. CDR3 in DNA: TGTACCAGCTCACCGGGACTTTCCTCCAGCACAGATACGCAGTATTTT. Translated: CTSSPGLSSSTDTQYF.